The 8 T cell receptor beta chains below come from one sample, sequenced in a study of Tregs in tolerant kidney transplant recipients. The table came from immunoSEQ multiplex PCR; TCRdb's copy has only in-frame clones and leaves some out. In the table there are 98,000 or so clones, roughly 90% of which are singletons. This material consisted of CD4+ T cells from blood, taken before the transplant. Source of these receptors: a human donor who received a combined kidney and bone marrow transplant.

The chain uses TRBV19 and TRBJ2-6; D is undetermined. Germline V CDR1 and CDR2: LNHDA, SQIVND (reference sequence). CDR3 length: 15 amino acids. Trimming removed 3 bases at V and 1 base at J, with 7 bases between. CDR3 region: CASSIIQSGANVLTF. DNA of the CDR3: TGTGCCAGTAGTATTATCCAGTCTGGGGCCAACGTCCTGACTTTC. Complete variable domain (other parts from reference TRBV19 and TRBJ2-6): DGGITQSPKYLFRKEGQNVTLSCEQNLNHDAMYWYRQDPGQGLRLIYYSQIVNDFQKGDIAEGYSVSREKKESFPLTVTSAQKNPTAFYLCASSIIQSGANVLTFGAGSRLTVL.

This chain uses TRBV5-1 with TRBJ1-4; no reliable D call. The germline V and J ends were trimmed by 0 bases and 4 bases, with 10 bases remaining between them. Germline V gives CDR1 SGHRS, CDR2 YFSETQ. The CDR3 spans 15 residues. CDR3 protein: CASSLADTINEKLFF. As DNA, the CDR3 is TGCGCCAGCAGCTTGGCCGACACGATTAATGAAAAACTGTTTTTT.

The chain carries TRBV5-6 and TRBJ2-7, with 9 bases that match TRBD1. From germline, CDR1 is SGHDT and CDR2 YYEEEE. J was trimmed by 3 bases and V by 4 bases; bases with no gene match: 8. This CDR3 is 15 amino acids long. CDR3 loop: CASSPWDRDFYEQYF. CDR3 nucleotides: TGTGCCAGCAGCCCTTGGGACAGGGATTTCTACGAGCAGTACTTC.

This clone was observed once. CDR3 DNA: TGTGCCAGCAGCCCCCCGGACTTCTCCTACAATGAGCAGTTCTTC. Its translation is CASSPPDFSYNEQFF. V gene TRBV7-9 combines with J gene TRBJ2-1; D might be TRBD2 (5 bases). V was pared by 5 bases and J by 0 bases, with 11 bases between. CDR3 length equals 15 residues. Germline CDR1 SEHNR, CDR2 FQNEAQ (reference sequence).

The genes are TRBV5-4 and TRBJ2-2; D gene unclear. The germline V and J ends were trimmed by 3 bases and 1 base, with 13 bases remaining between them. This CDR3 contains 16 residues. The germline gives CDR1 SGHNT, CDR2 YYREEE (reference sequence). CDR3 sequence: CASSSSLNRNTGELFF. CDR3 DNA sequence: TGTGCCAGCAGCTCCTCCCTCAACAGGAACACCGGGGAGCTGTTTTTT.

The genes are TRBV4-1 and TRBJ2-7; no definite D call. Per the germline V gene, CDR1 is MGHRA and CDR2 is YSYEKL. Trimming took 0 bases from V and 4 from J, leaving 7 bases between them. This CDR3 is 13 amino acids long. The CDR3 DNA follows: TGCGCCAGCAGCCAAGAAATTCATTACGAGCAGTACTTC. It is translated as CASSQEIHYEQYF.

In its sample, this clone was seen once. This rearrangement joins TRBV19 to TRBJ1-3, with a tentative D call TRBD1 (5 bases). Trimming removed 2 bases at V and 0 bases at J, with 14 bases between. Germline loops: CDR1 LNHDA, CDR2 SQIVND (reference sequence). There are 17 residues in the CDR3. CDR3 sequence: CASSINRQRSSGNTIYF. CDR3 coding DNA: TGTGCCAGTAGTATAAACCGACAGCGCTCCTCTGGAAACACCATATATTTT.

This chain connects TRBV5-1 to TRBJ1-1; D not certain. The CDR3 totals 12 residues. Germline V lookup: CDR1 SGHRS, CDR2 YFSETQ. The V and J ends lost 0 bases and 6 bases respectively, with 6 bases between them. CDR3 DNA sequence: TGCGCCAGCAGCTTGGTGGGCTCTGAAGCTTTCTTT. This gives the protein CASSLVGSEAFF.